This TCR beta chain was sequenced for a study of blood T cell repertoires in COVID-19. Whole-study context: Some COVID-19 samples were acute and others convalescent; all came from the United States, Italy and Spain. T cells, B-cell-depleted T cells, or PBMCs provided the cDNA or gDNA that served as material.

V was clipped by 4 bases and J by 5 bases, with 20 bases between them. Germline values: CDR1 LGHDT, CDR2 YNNKEL (reference sequence). The CDR3 consists of 16 residues. In the authors' methods: Amplified reference gene primers provided the basis for estimating nucleated cell counts. Generated by immunoSEQ multiplex PCR, the TCRdb table keeps only in-frame clones and is missing some. V, J and clone size reflect that table, while D and trimming were determined from the DNA. The sample lists 110,000 or so clones, around 89% occurring once. This clone was counted many times. V usage is TRBV3-1 (or the pseudogene TRBV3-2) and J usage is TRBJ2-5, with D possibly being TRBD2 (5 bases). The specimen sequenced was peripheral blood. The source of this sequence is a human donor with acute or convalescent COVID-19. The donor label of this sample is uncertain. This CDR3 reads CASSRLPGMLGETQYF. CDR3 in DNA: TGTGCCAGCAGCCGCCTGCCGGGAATGCTTGGTGAGACCCAGTACTTC.